One sample yielded the 2 T cell receptor beta chains listed below, sequenced in a study of radiotherapy plus CTLA-4 blockade in lung cancer. Assay: immunoSEQ multiplex PCR; the TCRdb copy retains only in-frame clones and omits some. The sample contains approximately 89,000 clones, about 83% of which appear only once. Here the sequenced sample was peripheral blood, taken from a patient treated with radiotherapy plus ipilimumab. The receptors derive from a human donor with non-small cell lung cancer that progressed on radiotherapy plus ipilimumab.

V gene TRBV4-3 combines with J gene TRBJ1-2; a possible D gene is TRBD1 (6 bases). V was cut by 4 bases and J by 4 bases, with 16 bases left in between. Germline V gene lookup returns CDR1 LGHNA and CDR2 YSLEER. This CDR3 contains 15 residues. In DNA form, the CDR3 reads TGCGCCAGCAGCCCCACAGTCGGGGGGCCCTATGGCTACACCTTC. Amino acids: CASSPTVGGPYGYTF.

The V call is TRBV7-2, the J call TRBJ1-6; D gene unclear. Between the trimmed V and J ends, which lost 0 bases and 7 bases, there was a span of 7 bases. From germline, CDR1 is SGHTA and CDR2 FQGNSA. The CDR3 totals 14 residues. Here the CDR3 reads CASSLAVANSPLHF. The CDR3 coding sequence is TGTGCCAGCAGCTTAGCAGTAGCCAATTCACCCCTCCACTTT.